This TCR beta chain was captured in a study of blood T cell repertoires in COVID-19. The overall study: Donors in the United States, Italy and Spain gave samples during acute or convalescent COVID-19. T cells, B-cell-depleted T cells, or PBMCs supplied cDNA or gDNA.

The CDR3 has 15 amino acids. The V and J ends lost 5 bases and 8 bases respectively, with 18 bases between them. Germline CDR1 and CDR2: MGHRA and YSYEKL. There are many counts of this clone. In the original analysis: Amplification of reference gene primers provided the estimated nucleated cell counts. Libraries were prepared by immunoSEQ multiplex PCR; TCRdb keeps only in-frame clonotypes and omits some of them. That table gives V, J and clone size, and the DNA gave D and trimming. Of 150,000 to 200,000 clones listed, around four fifths are singletons. The receptor was derived from a woman in her 70s who had recovered from COVID-19. Sequenced sample: peripheral blood. The rearrangement uses TRBV4-1 and TRBJ1-4; D call uncertain. The CDR3, as DNA: TGCGCCAGCAGCGTAAGCGGGTTCCTGGGGGAAAAACTGTTTTTT. Its protein is CASSVSGFLGEKLFF.